This is a list of T cell receptor beta chains from one sample in a study of CD4 T cells in relation to SARS-CoV-2 and coronaviruses. Using immunoSEQ multiplex PCR, the repertoire was profiled, and TCRdb retains in-frame clones only, with some absent. The sample carries around 16,000 clones, under 85% recorded once. These receptors' antigens are unknown. What was sequenced was CD4+ T cells from PBMCs, cultured in vitro. The source is a human donor in good health. Each CDR3 is given with its conserved first and last residue. A D gene is named only where the DNA matches it firmly. Clone size, where shown, is once, few, many, or a class for clones that have expanded.

>.|TRBD1|TRBV18|15|TRBJ2-3
CASSLRDRATDTQYF
TGTGCCAGCTCACTCCGGGACAGGGCCACAGATACGCAGTATTTT
>.|.|TRBV6-1|15|TRBJ2-7
CASSEVERASYEQYF
TGTGCCAGCAGTGAAGTGGAAAGGGCCTCCTACGAGCAGTACTTC
>.|.|TRBV5-5|14|TRBJ2-1
CASSFRLAPNEQFF
TGTGCCAGCAGCTTTCGGCTAGCCCCCAATGAGCAGTTCTTC
>.|TRBD1|TRBV10-3|17|TRBJ2-3
CAILSGSTGGSTDTQYF
TGTGCCATTCTTTCAGGCTCTACAGGGGGCAGCACAGATACGCAGTATTTT
>.|.|TRBV3-1/TRBV3-2|13|TRBJ2-5
CASSSFPQETQYF
TGTGCCAGCAGCTCGTTTCCCCAAGAGACCCAGTACTTC
>.|.|TRBV21-1|13|TRBJ1-6
CASGRVSGSPLHF
TGTGCCAGCGGTAGGGTTTCCGGGTCACCCCTCCACTTT
>.|TRBD1|TRBV27|15|TRBJ2-5
CASSLGTGGAETQYF
TGTGCCAGCAGTTTAGGGACAGGGGGCGCGGAGACCCAGTACTTC
>once|TRBD1|TRBV6-4|17|TRBJ1-4
CASRVKVTGRFDEKLFF
TGTGCCAGCAGGGTAAAGGTGACAGGGAGATTCGATGAAAAACTGTTTTTT
>.|TRBD2|TRBV19|14|TRBJ2-3
CASRSGGRTDTQYF
TGTGCCAGTAGGTCGGGGGGGCGCACAGATACGCAGTATTTT
>.|TRBD2|TRBV30|15|TRBJ2-1
CAWSSEYRERGEQFF
TGTGCCTGGAGCTCAGAATATCGGGAGCGGGGTGAGCAGTTCTTC
>few|.|TRBV5-1|12|TRBJ2-7
CASSGGTYEQYF
TGCGCCAGCAGCGGGGGAACCTACGAGCAGTACTTC
>.|.|TRBV5-1|13|TRBJ2-1
CASSSLIVYEQFF
TGCGCCAGCAGCTCCCTAATAGTATATGAGCAGTTCTTC
>.|.|TRBV12-5|11|TRBJ2-7
CASGNAYEQYF
TGTGCTAGTGGCAATGCCTACGAGCAGTACTTC
>.|.|TRBV6-5|11|TRBJ2-7
CASKGRWEQYF
TGTGCCAGCAAGGGGAGGTGGGAGCAGTACTTC
>few|.|TRBV7-2|15|TRBJ2-3
CASSPLRGLTDTQYF
TGTGCCAGCAGCCCACTTCGGGGGCTCACAGATACGCAGTATTTT
>.|.|TRBV19|14|TRBJ1-1
CASSIRGGDTEAFF
TGTGCCAGTAGTATTAGGGGAGGGGACACTGAAGCTTTCTTT
>once|.|TRBV6-6|15|TRBJ2-5
CASSYFPGTQETQYF
TGTGCCAGCAGTTATTTTCCGGGAACGCAAGAGACCCAGTACTTC
>.|TRBD2|TRBV3-1/TRBV3-2|18|TRBJ2-3
CASSQCKGLAGAEDTQYF
TGTGCCAGCAGCCAATGTAAGGGACTAGCGGGAGCAGAAGATACGCAGTATTTT
>.|.|TRBV30|13|TRBJ2-1
CAWSVSFGNEQFF
TGTGCCTGGAGTGTTAGTTTTGGTAATGAGCAGTTCTTC
>few|TRBD1|TRBV5-1|14|TRBJ1-6
CASSTGGNNSPLHF
TGCGCCAGCAGCACAGGGGGAAATAATTCACCCCTCCACTTT
>.|TRBD1|TRBV6-6|15|TRBJ2-5
CASSLDRSGSGTQYF
TGTGCCAGCAGTTTGGACAGGTCGGGGTCCGGGACCCAGTACTTC
>.|.|TRBV2|13|TRBJ1-1
CASRQGANTEAFF
TGTGCCAGCAGGCAGGGCGCGAACACTGAAGCTTTCTTT
>few|TRBD1|TRBV5-4|13|TRBJ1-2
CASSLQGVNGYTF
TGTGCCAGCAGCTTGCAGGGGGTAAATGGCTACACCTTC
>.|.|TRBV30|13|TRBJ2-7
CAWSVETPYEQYF
TGTGCCTGGAGTGTAGAAACCCCCTACGAGCAGTACTTC
>few|TRBD1|TRBV7-9|14|TRBJ1-5
CASSWDSSNQPQHF
TGTGCCAGCAGCTGGGACAGTAGCAATCAGCCCCAGCATTTT
>.|.|TRBV2|13|TRBJ1-5
CATKTGVREPQHF
TGTGCCACGAAAACAGGTGTTCGGGAGCCCCAGCATTTT
>few|.|TRBV10-2|15|TRBJ1-5
CASSEFRDSNQPQHF
TGCGCCAGCAGTGAGTTTCGGGATTCCAATCAGCCCCAGCATTTT
>.|.|TRBV10-1|13|TRBJ2-2
CASSGGWTGELFF
TGCGCCAGCAGTGGGGGCTGGACCGGGGAGCTGTTTTTT
>.|TRBD1|TRBV30|14|TRBJ2-7
CAWRQTGGAYEQYF
TGTGCCTGGAGGCAGACAGGGGGGGCCTACGAGCAGTACTTC
>once|TRBD1|TRBV7-2|15|TRBJ1-5
CASSFGTGGRGPQHF
TGTGCCAGCAGCTTTGGGACAGGGGGTCGCGGGCCCCAGCATTTT
>.|.|TRBV5-1|15|TRBJ2-2
CASTSRLRDTGELFF
TGCGCCAGCACTTCCCGACTCAGGGACACCGGGGAGCTGTTTTTT
>.|TRBD1|TRBV2|12|TRBJ2-2
CANDRGAGELFF
TGTGCCAACGACAGGGGCGCCGGGGAGCTGTTTTTT
>.|.|TRBV24-1|14|TRBJ2-2
CATSQSANTGELFF
TGTGCCACCTCTCAGTCCGCGAACACCGGGGAGCTGTTTTTT
>.|TRBD2|TRBV5-1|14|TRBJ2-2
CASSETGGAGELFF
TGCGCCAGCAGCGAAACCGGGGGGGCCGGGGAGCTGTTTTTT
>.|.|TRBV10-3|15|TRBJ1-6
CAISDLSSYNSPLHF
TGTGCCATCAGTGATCTGAGCTCCTATAATTCACCCCTCCACTTT
>.|.|TRBV28|14|TRBJ1-1
CASSIRDTFIEAFF
TGTGCCAGCAGTATCCGGGACACCTTTATTGAAGCTTTCTTT
>.|.|TRBV5-1|16|TRBJ1-3
CASSLAGGVSGNTIYF
TGCGCCAGCAGCTTGGCCGGGGGGGTCTCTGGAAACACCATATATTTT
>.|TRBD1|TRBV19|15|TRBJ2-1
CASSKVQGGHNEQFF
TGTGCCAGTAGTAAGGTACAGGGGGGTCACAATGAGCAGTTCTTC
>.|TRBD2|TRBV4-2|18|TRBJ2-1
CASSQDGGAGGRNDEQFF
TGTGCCAGCAGCCAAGATGGGGGTGCGGGAGGCCGCAACGATGAGCAGTTCTTC
>.|.|TRBV3-1/TRBV3-2|15|TRBJ2-7
CASSPGRISTYEQYF
TGTGCCAGCAGCCCGGGACGGATAAGCACCTACGAGCAGTACTTC
>.|.|TRBV6-6|15|TRBJ2-1
CASSPHQDRSDEQFF
TGTGCCAGCAGTCCCCATCAGGACAGAAGCGATGAGCAGTTCTTC
>.|TRBD1|TRBV6-5|12|TRBJ2-7
CASNRGTYEQYF
TGTGCCAGCAACAGGGGAACCTACGAGCAGTACTTC
>.|.|TRBV7-2|15|TRBJ2-2
CASKPNRANTGELFF
TGTGCCAGCAAGCCTAACAGGGCGAACACCGGGGAGCTGTTTTTT
>.|.|TRBV13|15|TRBJ1-6
CASSVSGQTFSPLHF
TGTGCCAGCAGCGTCTCAGGTCAGACATTTTCACCCCTCCACTTT
>.|.|TRBV9|19|TRBJ2-6
CASSVGLTDTFSGANVLTF
TGTGCCAGCAGCGTTGGTCTTACGGACACCTTTTCTGGGGCCAACGTCCTGACTTTC
>.|.|TRBV20-1|11|TRBJ2-7
CSAISTYEQYF
TGCAGTGCTATTAGCACCTACGAGCAGTACTTC
>.|TRBD2|TRBV5-1|16|TRBJ2-3
CASSSRGAGEWDTQYF
TGCGCCAGCAGCTCTCGGGGAGCGGGAGAGTGGGATACGCAGTATTTT
>few|.|TRBV2|14|TRBJ2-2
CASKSPGGTGELFF
TGTGCCAGCAAAAGTCCCGGGGGCACCGGGGAGCTGTTTTTT
>.|.|TRBV6-1|14|TRBJ2-2
CASSERPATGELFF
TGTGCCAGCAGTGAACGTCCGGCCACCGGGGAGCTGTTTTTT
>.|.|TRBV29-1|13|TRBJ1-5
CSVEVSQDQPQHF
TGCAGCGTTGAGGTATCGCAGGACCAGCCCCAGCATTTT
>.|TRBD1|TRBV5-3|15|TRBJ1-6
CARSLYGQGGSPLHF
TGTGCCAGAAGCTTGTATGGACAGGGAGGCTCACCCCTCCACTTT
>few|.|TRBV4-2|17|TRBJ1-3
CASSPLRQRGSGNTIYF
TGTGCCAGCAGCCCCCTACGACAGAGGGGCTCTGGAAACACCATATATTTT
>.|.|TRBV5-1|14|TRBJ2-3
CASSLDTFTDTQYF
TGCGCCAGCAGCTTGGATACGTTCACAGATACGCAGTATTTT
>.|.|TRBV14|14|TRBJ2-5
CASSRSRPKETQYF
TGTGCCAGCAGCCGATCGCGACCCAAGGAGACCCAGTACTTC
>.|.|TRBV30|17|TRBJ1-4
CAWILSGFRGKTEKLFF
TGTGCCTGGATTTTGAGCGGCTTCAGGGGCAAAACTGAAAAACTGTTTTTT